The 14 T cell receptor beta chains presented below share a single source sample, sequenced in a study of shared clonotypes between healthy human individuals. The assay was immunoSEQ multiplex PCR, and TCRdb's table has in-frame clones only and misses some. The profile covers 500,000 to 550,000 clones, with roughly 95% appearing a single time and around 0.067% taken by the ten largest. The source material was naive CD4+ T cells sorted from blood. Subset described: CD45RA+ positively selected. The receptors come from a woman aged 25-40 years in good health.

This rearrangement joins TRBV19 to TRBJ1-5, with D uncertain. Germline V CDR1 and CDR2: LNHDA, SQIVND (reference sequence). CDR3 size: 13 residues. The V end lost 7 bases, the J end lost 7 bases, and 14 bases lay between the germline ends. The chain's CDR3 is CASIEGSGQPQHF. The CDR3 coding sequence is TGTGCCAGTATCGAGGGAAGTGGGCAGCCCCAGCATTTT. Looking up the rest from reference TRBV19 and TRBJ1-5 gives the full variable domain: DGGITQSPKYLFRKEGQNVTLSCEQNLNHDAMYWYRQDPGQGLRLIYYSQIVNDFQKGDIAEGYSVSREKKESFPLTVTSAQKNPTAFYLCASIEGSGQPQHFGDGTRLSIL.

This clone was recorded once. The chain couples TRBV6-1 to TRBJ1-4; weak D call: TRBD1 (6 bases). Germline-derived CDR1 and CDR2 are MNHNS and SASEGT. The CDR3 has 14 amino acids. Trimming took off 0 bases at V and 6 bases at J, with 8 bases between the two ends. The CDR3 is CASSEAGADEKLFF. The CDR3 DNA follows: TGTGCCAGCAGTGAAGCGGGGGCCGATGAAAAACTGTTTTTT.

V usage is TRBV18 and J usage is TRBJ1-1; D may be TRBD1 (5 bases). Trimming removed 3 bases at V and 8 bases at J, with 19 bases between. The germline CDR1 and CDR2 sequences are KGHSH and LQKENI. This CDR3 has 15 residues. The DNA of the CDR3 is TGTGCCAGCTCACCTCAGGGAGGCATCACGAACGAAGCTTTCTTT. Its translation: CASSPQGGITNEAFF.

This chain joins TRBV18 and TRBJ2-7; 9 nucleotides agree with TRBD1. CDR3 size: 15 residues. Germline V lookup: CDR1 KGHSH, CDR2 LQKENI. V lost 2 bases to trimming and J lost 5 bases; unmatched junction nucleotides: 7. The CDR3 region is CASSPSGQGTHEQYF. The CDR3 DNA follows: TGTGCCAGCTCACCATCGGGACAGGGTACCCACGAGCAGTACTTC.

In DNA form, the CDR3 reads TGCGCCAGCAGCTCCATATTCGGGAGGGACACTGAAGCTTTCTTT. This sequence encodes CASSSIFGRDTEAFF. The rearrangement links TRBV5-1 to TRBJ1-1; no firm D call. The germline V gene encodes CDR1 SGHRS and CDR2 YFSETQ. The CDR3 is made up of 15 amino acids. Trimming cost V 3 bases and J 3 bases, with 15 bases left between them.

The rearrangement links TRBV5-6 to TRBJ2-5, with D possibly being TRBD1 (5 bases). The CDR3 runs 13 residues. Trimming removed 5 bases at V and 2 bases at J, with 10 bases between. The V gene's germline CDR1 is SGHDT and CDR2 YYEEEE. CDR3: CASSFTGQETQYF. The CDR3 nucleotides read TGTGCCAGCAGTTTTACAGGACAAGAGACCCAGTACTTC.

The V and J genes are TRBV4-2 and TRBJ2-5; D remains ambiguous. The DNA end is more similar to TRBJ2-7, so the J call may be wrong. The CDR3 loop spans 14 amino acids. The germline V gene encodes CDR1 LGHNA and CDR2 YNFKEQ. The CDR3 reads CASSQEWRNYEQYF. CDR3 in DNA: TGTGCCAGCAGCCAAGAATGGCGGAACTACGAGCAGTACTTC.

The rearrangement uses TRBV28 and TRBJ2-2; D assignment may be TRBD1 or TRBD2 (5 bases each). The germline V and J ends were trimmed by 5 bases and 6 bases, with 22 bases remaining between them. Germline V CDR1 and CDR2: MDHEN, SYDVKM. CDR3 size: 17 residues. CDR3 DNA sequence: TGTGCCAGCAGTCTTACGGGATACTCAGGGCACCCCGGGGAGCTGTTTTTT. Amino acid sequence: CASSLTGYSGHPGELFF.

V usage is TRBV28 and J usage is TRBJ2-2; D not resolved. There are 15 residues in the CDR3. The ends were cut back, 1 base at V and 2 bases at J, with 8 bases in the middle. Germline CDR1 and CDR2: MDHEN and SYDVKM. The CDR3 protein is CASSLLVTNTGELFF. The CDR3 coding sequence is TGTGCCAGCAGTTTATTGGTCACCAACACCGGGGAGCTGTTTTTT.

In DNA form, the CDR3 reads TGTGCCAGCACCAACCTCCTAGCGGGAGACTACACAGATACGCAGTATTTT. Protein product: CASTNLLAGDYTDTQYF. This chain connects TRBV7-6 to TRBJ2-3; 10 bases match TRBD2. Germline loops: CDR1 SGHVS, CDR2 FNYEAQ. This CDR3 has 17 residues. V gave up 7 bases and J gave up 2 bases; unmatched junction bases: 12.

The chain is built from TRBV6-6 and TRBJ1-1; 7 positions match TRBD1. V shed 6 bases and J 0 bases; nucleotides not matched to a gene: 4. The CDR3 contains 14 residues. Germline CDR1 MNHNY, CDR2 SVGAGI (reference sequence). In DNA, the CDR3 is TGTGCCAGCAGGACAGGGCCCATGAACACTGAAGCTTTCTTT. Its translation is CASRTGPMNTEAFF.

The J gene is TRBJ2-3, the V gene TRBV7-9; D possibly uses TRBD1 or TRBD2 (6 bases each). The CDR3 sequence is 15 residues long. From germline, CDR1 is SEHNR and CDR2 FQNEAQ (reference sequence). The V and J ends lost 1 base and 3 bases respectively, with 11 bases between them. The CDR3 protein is CASSLEGGRTDTQYF. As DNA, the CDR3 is TGTGCCAGCAGCTTAGAAGGGGGGCGAACAGATACGCAGTATTTT.

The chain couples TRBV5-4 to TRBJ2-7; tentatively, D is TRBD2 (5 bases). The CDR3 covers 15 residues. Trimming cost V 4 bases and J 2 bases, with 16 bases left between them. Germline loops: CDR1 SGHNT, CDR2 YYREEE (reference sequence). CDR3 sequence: CASSQERTFPYEQYF. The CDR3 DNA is TGTGCCAGCAGCCAGGAAAGGACTTTCCCCTACGAGCAGTACTTC. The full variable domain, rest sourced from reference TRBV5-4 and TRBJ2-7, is ETGVTQSPTHLIKTRGQQVTLRCSSQSGHNTVSWYQQALGQGPQFIFQYYREEENGRGNFPPRFSGLQFPNYSSELNVNALELDDSALYLCASSQERTFPYEQYFGPGTRLTVT.

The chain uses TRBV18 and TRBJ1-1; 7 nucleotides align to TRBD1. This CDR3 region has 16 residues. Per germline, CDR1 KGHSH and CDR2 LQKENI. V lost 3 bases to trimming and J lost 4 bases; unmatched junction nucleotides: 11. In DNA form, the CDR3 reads TGTGCCAGCTCACCCCGAACCACAGGGGAGGGCACTGAAGCTTTCTTT. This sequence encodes CASSPRTTGEGTEAFF.